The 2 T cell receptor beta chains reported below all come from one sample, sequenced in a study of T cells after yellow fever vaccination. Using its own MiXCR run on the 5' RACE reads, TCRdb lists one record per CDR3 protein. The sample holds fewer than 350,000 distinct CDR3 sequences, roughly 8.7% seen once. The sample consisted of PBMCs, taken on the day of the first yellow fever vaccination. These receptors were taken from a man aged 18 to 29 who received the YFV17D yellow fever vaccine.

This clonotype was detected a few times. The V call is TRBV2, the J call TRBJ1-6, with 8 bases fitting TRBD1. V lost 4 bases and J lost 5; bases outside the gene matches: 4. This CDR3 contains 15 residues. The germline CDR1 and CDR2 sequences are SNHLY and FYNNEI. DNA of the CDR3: TGTGCCAGCAGTGTTTCAGGGGGCCATAATTCACCCCTCCACTTT. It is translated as CASSVSGGHNSPLHF.

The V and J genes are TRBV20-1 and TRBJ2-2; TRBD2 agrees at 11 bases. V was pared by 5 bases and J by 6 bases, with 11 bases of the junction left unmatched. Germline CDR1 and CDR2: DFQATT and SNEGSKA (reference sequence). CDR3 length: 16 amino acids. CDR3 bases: TGCAGTGCTTCACCGGGACTAGCGGTCGGGGCCGGGGAGCTGTTTTTT. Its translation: CSASPGLAVGAGELFF.